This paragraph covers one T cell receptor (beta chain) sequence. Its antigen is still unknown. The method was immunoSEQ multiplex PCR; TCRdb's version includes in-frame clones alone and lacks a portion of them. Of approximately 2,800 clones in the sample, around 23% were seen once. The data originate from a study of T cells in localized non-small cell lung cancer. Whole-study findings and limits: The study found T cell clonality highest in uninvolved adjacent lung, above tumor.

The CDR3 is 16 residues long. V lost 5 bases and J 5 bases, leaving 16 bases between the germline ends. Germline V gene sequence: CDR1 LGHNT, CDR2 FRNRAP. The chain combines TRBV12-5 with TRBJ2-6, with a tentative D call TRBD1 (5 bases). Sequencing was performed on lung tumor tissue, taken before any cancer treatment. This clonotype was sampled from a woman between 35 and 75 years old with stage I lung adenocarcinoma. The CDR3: CASGGAGQSRANVLTF. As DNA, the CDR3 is TGTGCTAGTGGTGGCGCAGGACAAAGTCGGGCCAACGTCCTGACTTTC. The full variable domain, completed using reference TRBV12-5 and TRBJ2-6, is DARVTQTPRHKVTEMGQEVTMRCQPILGHNTVFWYRQTMMQGLELLAYFRNRAPLDDSGMPKDRFSAEMPDATLATLKIQPSEPRDSAVYFCASGGAGQSRANVLTFGAGSRLTVL.